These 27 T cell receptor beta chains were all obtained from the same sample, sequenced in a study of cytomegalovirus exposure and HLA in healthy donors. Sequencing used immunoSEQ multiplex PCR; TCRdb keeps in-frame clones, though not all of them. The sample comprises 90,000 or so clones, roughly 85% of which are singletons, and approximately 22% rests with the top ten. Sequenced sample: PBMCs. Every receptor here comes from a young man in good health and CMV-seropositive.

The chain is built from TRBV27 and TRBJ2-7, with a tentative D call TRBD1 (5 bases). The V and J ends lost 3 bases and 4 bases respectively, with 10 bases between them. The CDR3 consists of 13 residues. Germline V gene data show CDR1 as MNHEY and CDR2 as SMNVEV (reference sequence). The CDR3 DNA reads TGTGCCAGCAGTTTCTCGGACAATTACGAGCAGTACTTC. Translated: CASSFSDNYEQYF.

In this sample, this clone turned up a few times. The DNA for the CDR3 is TGTGCCAGCAGTTTATCCCTGACAGGGACCGGCTACACCTTC. Protein product: CASSLSLTGTGYTF. The rearrangement joins TRBV27 to TRBJ1-2; 7 nucleotides agree with TRBD1. V lost 0 bases and J lost 8; bases outside the gene matches: 6. The CDR3 is 14 residues long. CDR1 is MNHEY and CDR2 is SMNVEV in the germline V gene (reference sequence).

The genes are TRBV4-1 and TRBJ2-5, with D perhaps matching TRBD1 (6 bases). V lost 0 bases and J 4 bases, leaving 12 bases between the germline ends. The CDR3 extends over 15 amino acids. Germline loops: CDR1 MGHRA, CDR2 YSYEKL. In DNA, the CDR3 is TGCGCCAGCAGCCAAGATGGGGGCTGGGGAGAGACCCAGTACTTC. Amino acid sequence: CASSQDGGWGETQYF.

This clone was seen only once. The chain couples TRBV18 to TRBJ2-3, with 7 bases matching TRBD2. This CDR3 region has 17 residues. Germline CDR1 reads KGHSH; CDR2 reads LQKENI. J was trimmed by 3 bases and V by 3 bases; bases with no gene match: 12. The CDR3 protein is CASSPRTSSISTDTQYF. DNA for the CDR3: TGTGCCAGCTCACCTCGGACTAGTTCCATTTCAACAGATACGCAGTATTTT.

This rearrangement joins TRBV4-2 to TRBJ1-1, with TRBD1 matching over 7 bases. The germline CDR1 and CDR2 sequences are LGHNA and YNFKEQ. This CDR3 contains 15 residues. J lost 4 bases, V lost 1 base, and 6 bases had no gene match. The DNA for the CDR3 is TGTGCCAGCAGCCAAGGAAAAGGGGGCCTCACTGAAGCTTTCTTT. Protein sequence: CASSQGKGGLTEAFF.

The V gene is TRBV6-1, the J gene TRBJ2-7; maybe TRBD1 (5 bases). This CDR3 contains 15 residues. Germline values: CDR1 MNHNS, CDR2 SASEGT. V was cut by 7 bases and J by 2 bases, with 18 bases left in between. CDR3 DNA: TGTGCCAGCACCCCGGGTATTAAAGGGGCCTACGAGCAGTACGTC. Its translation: CASTPGIKGAYEQYV.

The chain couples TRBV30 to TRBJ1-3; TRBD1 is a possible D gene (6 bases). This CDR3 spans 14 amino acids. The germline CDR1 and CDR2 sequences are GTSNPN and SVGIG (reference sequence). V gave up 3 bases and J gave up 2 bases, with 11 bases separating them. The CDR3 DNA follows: TGTGCCTGGAGGGGGACAACTCCTGGAAACACCATATATTTT. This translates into CAWRGTTPGNTIYF. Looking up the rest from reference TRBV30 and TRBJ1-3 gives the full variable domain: SQTIHQWPATLVQPVGSPLSLECTVEGTSNPNLYWYRQAAGRGLQLLFYSVGIGQISSEVPQNLSASRPQDRQFILSSKKLLLSDSGFYLCAWRGTTPGNTIYFGEGSWLTVV.

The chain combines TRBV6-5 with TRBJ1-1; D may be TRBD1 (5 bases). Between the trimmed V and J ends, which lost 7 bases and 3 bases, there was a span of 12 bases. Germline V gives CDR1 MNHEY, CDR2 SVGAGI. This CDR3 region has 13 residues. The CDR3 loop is CASTTDSYTEAFF. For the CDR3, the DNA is TGTGCCAGCACTACTGACAGCTACACTGAAGCTTTCTTT.

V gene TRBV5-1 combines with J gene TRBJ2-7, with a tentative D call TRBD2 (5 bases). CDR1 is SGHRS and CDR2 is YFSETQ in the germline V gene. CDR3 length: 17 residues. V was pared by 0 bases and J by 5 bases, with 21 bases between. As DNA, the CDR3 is TGCGCCAGCAGCTTGGTTGGCCGAGGGAGTGGTCAGGACGAGCAGTACTTC. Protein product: CASSLVGRGSGQDEQYF.

The DNA of the CDR3 is TGTGCCAGCAGTGTACCCTTTGGGGGGGCATATGGCTACACCTTC. Translating it yields CASSVPFGGAYGYTF. This chain uses TRBV28 with TRBJ1-2; D perhaps matches TRBD1 (6 bases). V gave up 5 bases and J gave up 5 bases, with 18 bases separating them. This CDR3 has 15 amino acids. The germline CDR1 and CDR2 sequences are MDHEN and SYDVKM.

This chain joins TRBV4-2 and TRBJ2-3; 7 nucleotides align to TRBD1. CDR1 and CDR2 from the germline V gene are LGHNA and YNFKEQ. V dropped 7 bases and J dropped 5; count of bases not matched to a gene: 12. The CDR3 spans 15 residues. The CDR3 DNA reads TGTGCCAGCAAAAGGGGGCCAGCGGAGGTAGATACGCAGTATTTT. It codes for CASKRGPAEVDTQYF.

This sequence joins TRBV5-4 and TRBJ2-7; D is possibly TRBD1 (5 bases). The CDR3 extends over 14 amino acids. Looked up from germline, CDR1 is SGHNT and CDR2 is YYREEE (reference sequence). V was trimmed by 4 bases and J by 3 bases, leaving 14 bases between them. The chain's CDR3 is CASSPRGGVYEQYF. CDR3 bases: TGTGCCAGCAGCCCTAGGGGTGGGGTCTACGAGCAGTACTTC.

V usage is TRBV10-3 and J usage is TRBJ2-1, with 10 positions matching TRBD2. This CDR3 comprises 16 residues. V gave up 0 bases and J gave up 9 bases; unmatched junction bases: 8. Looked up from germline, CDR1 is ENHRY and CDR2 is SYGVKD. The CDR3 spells CAISESTLAGRGEQFF. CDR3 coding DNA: TGTGCCATCAGTGAGTCGACACTAGCGGGAAGGGGTGAGCAGTTCTTC.

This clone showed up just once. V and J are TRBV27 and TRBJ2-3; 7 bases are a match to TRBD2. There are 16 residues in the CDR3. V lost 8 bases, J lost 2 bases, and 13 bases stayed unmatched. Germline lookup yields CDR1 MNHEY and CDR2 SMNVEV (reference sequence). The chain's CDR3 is CASGAGAGDLTDTQYF. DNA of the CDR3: TGTGCCAGCGGGGCCGGGGCGGGAGACCTCACAGATACGCAGTATTTT.

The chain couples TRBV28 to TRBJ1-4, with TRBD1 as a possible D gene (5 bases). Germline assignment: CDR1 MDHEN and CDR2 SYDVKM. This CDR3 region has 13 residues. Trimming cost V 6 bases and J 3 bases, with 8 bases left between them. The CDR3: CASRGGANEKLFF. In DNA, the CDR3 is TGTGCCAGCAGGGGGGGAGCTAATGAAAAACTGTTTTTT.

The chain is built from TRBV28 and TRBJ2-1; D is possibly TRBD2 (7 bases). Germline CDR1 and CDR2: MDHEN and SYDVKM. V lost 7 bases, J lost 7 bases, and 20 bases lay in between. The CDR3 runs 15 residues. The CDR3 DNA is TGTGCCAGCAAGTTTAGAGGGGGAGGGGTGAATGAGCAGTTCTTC. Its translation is CASKFRGGGVNEQFF.

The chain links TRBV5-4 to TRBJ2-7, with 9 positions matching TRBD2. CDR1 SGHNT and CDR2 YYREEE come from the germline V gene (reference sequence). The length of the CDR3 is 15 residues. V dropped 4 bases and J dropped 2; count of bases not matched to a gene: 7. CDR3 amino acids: CASSRAGGAPYEQYV. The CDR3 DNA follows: TGTGCCAGCAGCCGTGCGGGAGGGGCGCCCTACGAGCAGTACGTC.

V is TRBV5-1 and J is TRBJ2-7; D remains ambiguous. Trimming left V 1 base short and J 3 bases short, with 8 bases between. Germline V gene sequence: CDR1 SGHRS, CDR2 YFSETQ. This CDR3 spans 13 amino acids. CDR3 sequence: CASSLKPIYEQYF. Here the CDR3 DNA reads TGCGCCAGCAGCTTGAAGCCCATCTACGAGCAGTACTTC.

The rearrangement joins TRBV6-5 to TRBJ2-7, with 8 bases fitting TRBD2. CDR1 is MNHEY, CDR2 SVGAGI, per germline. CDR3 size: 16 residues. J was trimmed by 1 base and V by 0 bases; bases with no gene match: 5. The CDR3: CASSYSLAATSYEQYF. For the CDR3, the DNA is TGTGCCAGCAGTTACTCACTAGCGGCCACATCCTACGAGCAGTACTTC.

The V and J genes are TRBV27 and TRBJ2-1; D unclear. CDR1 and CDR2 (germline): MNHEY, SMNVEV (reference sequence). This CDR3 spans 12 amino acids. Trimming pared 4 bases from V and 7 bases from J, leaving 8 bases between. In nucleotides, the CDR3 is TGTGCCAGCAGTTCCGAAGAGAATGAGCAGTTCTTC. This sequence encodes CASSSEENEQFF.

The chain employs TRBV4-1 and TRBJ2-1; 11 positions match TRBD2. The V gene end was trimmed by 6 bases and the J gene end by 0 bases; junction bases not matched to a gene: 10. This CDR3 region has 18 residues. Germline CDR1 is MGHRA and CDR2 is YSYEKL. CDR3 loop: CASSPRLAGLSSYNEQFF. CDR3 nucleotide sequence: TGCGCCAGCAGTCCGAGACTAGCGGGACTTAGCTCCTACAATGAGCAGTTCTTC.

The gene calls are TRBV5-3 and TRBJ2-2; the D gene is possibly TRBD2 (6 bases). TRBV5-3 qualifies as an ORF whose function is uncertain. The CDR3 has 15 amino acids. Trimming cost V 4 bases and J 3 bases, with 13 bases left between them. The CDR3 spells CARSPPASDTGELFF. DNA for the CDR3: TGTGCCAGAAGCCCCCCCGCTAGCGACACCGGGGAGCTGTTTTTT.

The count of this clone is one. The CDR3: CASSFVTSGAADTQYF. The CDR3 DNA reads TGCGCCAGCAGCTTCGTAACTAGCGGTGCGGCAGATACGCAGTATTTT. The genes are TRBV5-1 and TRBJ2-3, with 8 positions matching TRBD2. The CDR3 is 16 amino acids. CDR1 and CDR2 from the germline V gene are SGHRS and YFSETQ. After removal of 2 bases from V and 4 bases from J, the junction contained 9 bases not matched to a gene.

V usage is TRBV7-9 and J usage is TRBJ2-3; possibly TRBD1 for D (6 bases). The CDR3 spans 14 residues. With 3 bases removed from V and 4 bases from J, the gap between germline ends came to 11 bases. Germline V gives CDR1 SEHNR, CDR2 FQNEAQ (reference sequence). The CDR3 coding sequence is TGTGCCAGCAGCTTTACAGGGTCCTCAGATACGCAGTATTTT. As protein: CASSFTGSSDTQYF.

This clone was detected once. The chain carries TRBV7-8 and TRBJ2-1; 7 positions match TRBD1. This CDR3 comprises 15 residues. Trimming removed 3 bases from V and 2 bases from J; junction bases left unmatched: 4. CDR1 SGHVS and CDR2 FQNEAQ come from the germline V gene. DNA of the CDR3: TGTGCCAGCAGCTTGCAGACAGGGCCCTACAATGAGCAGTTCTTC. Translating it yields CASSLQTGPYNEQFF.

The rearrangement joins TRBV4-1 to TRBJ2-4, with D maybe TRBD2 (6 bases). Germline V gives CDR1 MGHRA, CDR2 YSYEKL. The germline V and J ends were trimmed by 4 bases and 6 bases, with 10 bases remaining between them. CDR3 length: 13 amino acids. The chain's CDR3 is CASSPGLTNIQYF. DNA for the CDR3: TGCGCCAGCAGCCCCGGACTAACAAACATTCAGTACTTC.

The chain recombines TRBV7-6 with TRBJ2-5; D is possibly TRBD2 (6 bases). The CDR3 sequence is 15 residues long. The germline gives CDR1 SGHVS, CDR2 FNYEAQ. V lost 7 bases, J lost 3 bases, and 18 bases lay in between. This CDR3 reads CASTLSGRDEETQYF. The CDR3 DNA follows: TGTGCCAGCACTTTATCGGGGCGGGACGAAGAGACCCAGTACTTC.